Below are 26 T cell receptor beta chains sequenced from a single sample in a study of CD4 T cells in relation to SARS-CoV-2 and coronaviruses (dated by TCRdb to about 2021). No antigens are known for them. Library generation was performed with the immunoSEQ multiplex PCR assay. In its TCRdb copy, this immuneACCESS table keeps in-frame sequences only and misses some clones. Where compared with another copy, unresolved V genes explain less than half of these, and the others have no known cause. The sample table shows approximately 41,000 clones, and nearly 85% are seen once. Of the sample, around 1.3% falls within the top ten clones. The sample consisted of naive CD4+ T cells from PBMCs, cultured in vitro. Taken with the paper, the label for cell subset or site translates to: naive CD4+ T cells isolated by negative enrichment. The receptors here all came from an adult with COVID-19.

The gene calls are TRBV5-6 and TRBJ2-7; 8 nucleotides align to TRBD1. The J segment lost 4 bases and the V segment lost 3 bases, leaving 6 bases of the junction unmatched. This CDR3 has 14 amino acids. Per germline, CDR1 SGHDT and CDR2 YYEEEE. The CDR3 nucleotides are TGTGCCAGCAGCTATGGACAGGGCATTTACGAGCAGTACTTC. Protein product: CASSYGQGIYEQYF.

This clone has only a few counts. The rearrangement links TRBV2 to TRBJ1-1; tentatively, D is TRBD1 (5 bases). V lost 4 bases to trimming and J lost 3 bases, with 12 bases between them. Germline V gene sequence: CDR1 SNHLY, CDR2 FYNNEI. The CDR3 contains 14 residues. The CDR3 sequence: CASSVAGQYTEAFF. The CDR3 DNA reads TGTGCCAGCAGTGTTGCAGGGCAATACACTGAAGCTTTCTTT.

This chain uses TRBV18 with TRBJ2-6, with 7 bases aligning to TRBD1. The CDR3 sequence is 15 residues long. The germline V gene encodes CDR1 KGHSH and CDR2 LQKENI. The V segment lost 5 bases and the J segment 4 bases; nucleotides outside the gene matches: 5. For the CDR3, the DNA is TGTGCCAGCTCAATAACAGGGGCCGGGGCCAACGTCCTGACTTTC. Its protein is CASSITGAGANVLTF.

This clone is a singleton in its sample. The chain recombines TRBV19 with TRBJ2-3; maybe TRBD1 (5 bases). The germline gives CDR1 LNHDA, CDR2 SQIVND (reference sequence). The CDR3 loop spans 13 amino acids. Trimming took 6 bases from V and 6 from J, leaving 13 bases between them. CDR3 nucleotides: TGTGCCAGTAGAGGGCAGGGAACTGATACGCAGTATTTT. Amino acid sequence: CASRGQGTDTQYF.

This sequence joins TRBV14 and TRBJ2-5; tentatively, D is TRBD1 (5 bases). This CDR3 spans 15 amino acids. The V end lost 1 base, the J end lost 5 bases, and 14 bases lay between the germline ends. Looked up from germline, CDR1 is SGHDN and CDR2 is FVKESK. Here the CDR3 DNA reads TGTGCCAGCAGCCAAGGGACAACCCCCCTTGAGACCCAGTACTTC. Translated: CASSQGTTPLETQYF.

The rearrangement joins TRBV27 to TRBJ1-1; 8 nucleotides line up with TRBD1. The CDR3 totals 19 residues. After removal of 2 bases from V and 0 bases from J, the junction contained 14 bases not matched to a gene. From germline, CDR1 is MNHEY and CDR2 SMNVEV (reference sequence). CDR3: CASSLIGTGGLILNTEAFF. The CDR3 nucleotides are TGTGCCAGCAGTTTAATCGGGACAGGCGGTCTTATTTTGAACACTGAAGCTTTCTTT.

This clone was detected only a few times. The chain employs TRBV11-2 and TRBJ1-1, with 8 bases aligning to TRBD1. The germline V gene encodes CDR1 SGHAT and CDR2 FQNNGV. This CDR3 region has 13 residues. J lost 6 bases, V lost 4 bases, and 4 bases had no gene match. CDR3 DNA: TGTGCCAGCAGCTCACGGACAGGGTCTGAAGCTTTCTTT. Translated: CASSSRTGSEAFF. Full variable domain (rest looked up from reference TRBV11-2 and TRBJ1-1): EAGVAQSPRYKIIEKRQSVAFWCNPISGHATLYWYQQILGQGPKLLIQFQNNGVVDDSQLPKDRFSAERLKGVDSTLKIQPAKLEDSAVYLCASSSRTGSEAFFGQGTRLTVV.

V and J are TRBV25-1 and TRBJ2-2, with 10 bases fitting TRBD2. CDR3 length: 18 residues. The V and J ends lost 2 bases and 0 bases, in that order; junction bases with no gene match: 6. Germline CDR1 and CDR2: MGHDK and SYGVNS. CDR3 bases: TGTGCCAGCAGTGAAGAGTCTAGCGGGAGATCGAACACCGGGGAGCTGTTTTTT. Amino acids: CASSEESSGRSNTGELFF.

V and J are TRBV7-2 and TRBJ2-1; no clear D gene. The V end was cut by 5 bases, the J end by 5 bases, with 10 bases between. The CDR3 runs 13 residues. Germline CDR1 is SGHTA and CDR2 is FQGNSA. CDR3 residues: CASSPLSNNEQFF. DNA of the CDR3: TGTGCCAGCAGCCCGCTTTCAAACAATGAGCAGTTCTTC.

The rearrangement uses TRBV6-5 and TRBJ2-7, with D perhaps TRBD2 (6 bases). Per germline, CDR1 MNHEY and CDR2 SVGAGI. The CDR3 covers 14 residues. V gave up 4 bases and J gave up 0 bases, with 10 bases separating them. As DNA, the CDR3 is TGTGCCAGCAGTTCGGGACTTCCCTCCTACGAGCAGTACTTC. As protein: CASSSGLPSYEQYF.

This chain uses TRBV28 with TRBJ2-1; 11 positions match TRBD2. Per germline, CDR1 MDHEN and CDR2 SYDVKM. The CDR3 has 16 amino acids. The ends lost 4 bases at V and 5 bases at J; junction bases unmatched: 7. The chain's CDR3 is CASSSTSGSFNNEQFF. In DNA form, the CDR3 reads TGTGCCAGCAGTTCAACTAGCGGGAGTTTCAACAATGAGCAGTTCTTC.

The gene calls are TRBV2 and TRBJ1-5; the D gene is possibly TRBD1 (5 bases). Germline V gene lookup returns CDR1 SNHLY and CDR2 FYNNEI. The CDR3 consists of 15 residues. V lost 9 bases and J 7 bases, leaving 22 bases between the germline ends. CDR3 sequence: CASTIGLGWDQPQHF. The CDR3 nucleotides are TGTGCCAGTACGATTGGACTTGGATGGGACCAGCCCCAGCATTTT. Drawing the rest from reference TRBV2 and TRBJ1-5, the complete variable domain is EPEVTQTPSHQVTQMGQEVILRCVPISNHLYFYWYRQILGQKVEFLVSFYNNEISEKSEIFDDQFSVERPDGSNFTLKIRSTKLEDSAMYFCASTIGLGWDQPQHFGDGTRLSIL.

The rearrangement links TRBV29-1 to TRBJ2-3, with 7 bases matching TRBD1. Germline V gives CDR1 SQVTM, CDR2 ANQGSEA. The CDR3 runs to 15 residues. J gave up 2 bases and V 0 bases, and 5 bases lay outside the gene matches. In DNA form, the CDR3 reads TGCAGCGTTGAAGACCGACAGGGTCCCACAGATACGCAGTATTTT. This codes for CSVEDRQGPTDTQYF.

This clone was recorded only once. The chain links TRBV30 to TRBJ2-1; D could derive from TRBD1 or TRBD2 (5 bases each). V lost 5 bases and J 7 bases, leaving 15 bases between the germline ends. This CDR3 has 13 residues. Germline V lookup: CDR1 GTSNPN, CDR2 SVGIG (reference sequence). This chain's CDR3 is CAWQGDGPNEQFF. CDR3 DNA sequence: TGTGCCTGGCAAGGGGACGGGCCTAATGAGCAGTTCTTC.

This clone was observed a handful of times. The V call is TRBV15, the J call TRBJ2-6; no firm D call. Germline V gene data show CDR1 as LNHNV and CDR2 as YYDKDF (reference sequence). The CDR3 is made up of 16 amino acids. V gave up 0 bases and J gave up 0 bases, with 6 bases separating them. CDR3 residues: CATSRDRASGANVLTF. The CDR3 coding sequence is TGTGCCACCAGCAGAGATCGCGCCTCTGGGGCCAACGTCCTGACTTTC. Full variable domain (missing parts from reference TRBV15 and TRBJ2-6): DAMVIQNPRYQVTQFGKPVTLSCSQTLNHNVMYWYQQKSSQAPKLLFHYYDKDFNNEADTPDNFQSRRPNTSFCFLDIRSPGLGDTAMYLCATSRDRASGANVLTFGAGSRLTVL.

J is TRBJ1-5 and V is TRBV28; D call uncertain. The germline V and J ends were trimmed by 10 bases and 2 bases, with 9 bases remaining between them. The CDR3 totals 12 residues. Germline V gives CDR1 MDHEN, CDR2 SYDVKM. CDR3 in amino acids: CATNGGNQPQHF. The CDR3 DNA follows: TGTGCCACCAACGGGGGCAATCAGCCCCAGCATTTT.

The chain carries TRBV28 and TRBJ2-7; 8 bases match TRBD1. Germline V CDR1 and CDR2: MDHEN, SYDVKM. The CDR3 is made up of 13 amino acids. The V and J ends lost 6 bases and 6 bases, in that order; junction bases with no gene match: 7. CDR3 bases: TGTGCCAGCAGGGGACAGGAAGCTCGCGAGCAGTACTTC. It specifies CASRGQEAREQYF.

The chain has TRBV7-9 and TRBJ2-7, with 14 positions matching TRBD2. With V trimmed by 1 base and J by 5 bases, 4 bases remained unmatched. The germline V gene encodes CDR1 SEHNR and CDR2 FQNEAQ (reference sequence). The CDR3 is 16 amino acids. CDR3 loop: CASSLGLAGGEDEQYF. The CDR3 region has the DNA TGTGCCAGCAGCTTAGGACTAGCGGGAGGGGAGGACGAGCAGTACTTC.

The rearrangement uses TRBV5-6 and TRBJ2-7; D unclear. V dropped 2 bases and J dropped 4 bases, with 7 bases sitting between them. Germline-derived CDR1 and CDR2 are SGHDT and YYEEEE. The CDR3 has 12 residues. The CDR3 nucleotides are TGTGCCAGCAGCTTACCGACTTACGAGCAGTACTTC. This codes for CASSLPTYEQYF.

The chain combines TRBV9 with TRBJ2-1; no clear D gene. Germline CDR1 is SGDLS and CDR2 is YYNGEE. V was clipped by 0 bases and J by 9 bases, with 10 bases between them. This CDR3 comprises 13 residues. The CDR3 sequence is CASSVASFGEQFF. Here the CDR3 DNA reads TGTGCCAGCAGCGTAGCATCTTTTGGTGAGCAGTTCTTC.

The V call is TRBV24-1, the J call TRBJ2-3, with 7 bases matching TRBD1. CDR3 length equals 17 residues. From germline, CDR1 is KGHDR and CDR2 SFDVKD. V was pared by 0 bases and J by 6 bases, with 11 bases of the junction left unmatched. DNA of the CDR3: TGTGCCACCAGTGATTTGTTTTGGGACAGACCTGTGGATACGCAGTATTTT. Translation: CATSDLFWDRPVDTQYF.

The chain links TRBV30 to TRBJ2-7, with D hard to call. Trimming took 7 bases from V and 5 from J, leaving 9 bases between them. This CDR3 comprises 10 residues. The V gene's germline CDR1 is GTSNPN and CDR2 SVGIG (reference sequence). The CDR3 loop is CAFFTDEQYF. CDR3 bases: TGTGCCTTCTTCACCGACGAGCAGTACTTC.

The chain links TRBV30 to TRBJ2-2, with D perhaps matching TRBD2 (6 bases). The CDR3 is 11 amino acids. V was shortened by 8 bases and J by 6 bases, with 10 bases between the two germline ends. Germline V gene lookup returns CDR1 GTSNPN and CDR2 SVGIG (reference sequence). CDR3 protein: CAGGNPGELFF. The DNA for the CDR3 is TGTGCCGGAGGGAATCCCGGGGAGCTGTTTTTT.

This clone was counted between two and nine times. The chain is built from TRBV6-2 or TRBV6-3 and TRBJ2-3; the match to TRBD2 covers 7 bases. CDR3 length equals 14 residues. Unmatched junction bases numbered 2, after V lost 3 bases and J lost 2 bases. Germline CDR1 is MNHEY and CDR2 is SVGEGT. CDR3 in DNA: TGTGCCAGCAGTTATGGGGGGGACACAGATACGCAGTATTTT. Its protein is CASSYGGDTDTQYF.

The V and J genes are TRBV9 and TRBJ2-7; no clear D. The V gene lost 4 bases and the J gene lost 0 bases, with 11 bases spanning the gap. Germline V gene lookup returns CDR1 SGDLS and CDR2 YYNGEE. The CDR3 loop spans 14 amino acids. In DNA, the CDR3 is TGTGCCAGCAGCTTGGGAAGGATCTCCTACGAGCAGTACTTC. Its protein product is CASSLGRISYEQYF.

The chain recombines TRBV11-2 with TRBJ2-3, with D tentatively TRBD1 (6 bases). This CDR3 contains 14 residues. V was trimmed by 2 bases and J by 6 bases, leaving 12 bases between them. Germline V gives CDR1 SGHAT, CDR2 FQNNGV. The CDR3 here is CASSLQGPGDTQYF. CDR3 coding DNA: TGTGCCAGCAGCTTACAGGGGCCGGGGGATACGCAGTATTTT.